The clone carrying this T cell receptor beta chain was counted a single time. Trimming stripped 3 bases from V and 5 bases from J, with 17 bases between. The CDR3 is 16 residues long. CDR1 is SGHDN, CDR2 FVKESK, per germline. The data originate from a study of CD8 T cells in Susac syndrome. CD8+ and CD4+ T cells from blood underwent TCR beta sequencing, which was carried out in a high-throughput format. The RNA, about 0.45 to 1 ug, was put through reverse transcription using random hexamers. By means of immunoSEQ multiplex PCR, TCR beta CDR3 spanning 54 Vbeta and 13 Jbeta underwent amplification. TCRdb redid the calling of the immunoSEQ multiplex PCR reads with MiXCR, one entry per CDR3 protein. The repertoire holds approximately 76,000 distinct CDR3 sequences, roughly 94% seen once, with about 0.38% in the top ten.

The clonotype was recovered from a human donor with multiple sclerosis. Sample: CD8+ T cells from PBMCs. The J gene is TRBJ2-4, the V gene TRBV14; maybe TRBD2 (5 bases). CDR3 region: CASSQEKRDIENIQYF. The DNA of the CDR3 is TGTGCCAGCAGCCAGGAGAAGAGGGATATCGAAAACATTCAGTACTTC.